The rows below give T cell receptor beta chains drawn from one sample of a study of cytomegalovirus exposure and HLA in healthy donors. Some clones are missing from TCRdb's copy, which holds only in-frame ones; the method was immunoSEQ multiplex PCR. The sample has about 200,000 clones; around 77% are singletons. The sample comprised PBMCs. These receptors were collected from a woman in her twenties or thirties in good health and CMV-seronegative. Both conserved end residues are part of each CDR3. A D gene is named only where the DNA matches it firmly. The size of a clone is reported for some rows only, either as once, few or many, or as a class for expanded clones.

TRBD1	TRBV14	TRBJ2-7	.	TGTGCCAGCAGAAGGGGGGGACAGGGCTACGAGCAGTACTTC	CASRRGGQGYEQYF
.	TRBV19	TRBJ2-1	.	TGTGCCAGTAGTTTTGGTCTACCAGGCTATGAGCAGTTCTTC	CASSFGLPGYEQFF
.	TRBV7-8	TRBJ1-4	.	TGTGCCAGCAGCCGAGGTACGACTAATGAAAAACTGTTTTTT	CASSRGTTNEKLFF
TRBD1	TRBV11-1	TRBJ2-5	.	TGTGCCAGCAGCCGACAGGGGTCGGCAGAGACCCAGTACTTC	CASSRQGSAETQYF
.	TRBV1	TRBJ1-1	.	TGCACCAGCAGCCACCCCACGACAGGGATGCCTTTCTTT	CTSSHPTTGMPFF
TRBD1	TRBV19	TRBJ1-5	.	TGTGCCAGTAGTATTTCACGTTCCGGACAGGGTCAGCCCCAGCATTTT	CASSISRSGQGQPQHF
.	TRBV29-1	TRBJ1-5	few	TGCAGCGTCGCGAACAGGGCCGATAGCAATCAGCCCCAGCATTTT	CSVANRADSNQPQHF
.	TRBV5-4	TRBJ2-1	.	TGTGCCAGCAGCTCAACTAGAAACAATGAGCAGTTCTTC	CASSSTRNNEQFF
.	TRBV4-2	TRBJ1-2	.	TGTGCCAGCAGCCAAGGAACAGGGCGGGACTATGGCTACACCTTC	CASSQGTGRDYGYTF
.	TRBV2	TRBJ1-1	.	TGTGCCAGCAGTGAAGCTGAGTCGAGGTTTTCGGACACTGAAGCTTTCTTT	CASSEAESRFSDTEAFF
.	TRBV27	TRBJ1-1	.	TGTGCCAGCAGGAGAAACACTGAAGCTTTCTTT	CASRRNTEAFF
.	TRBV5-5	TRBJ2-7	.	TGTGCCAGCAGCCTCTCGCGGGGTTCAAGCTCCTACGAGCAGTACTTC	CASSLSRGSSSYEQYF
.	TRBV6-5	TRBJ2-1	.	TGTGCCAGCAGAGACAGGAGCTCCTACAATGAGCAGTTCTTC	CASRDRSSYNEQFF
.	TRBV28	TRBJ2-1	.	TGTGCCAGCAGTTTAAGAGATAGCTCCTACAATGAGCAGTTCTTC	CASSLRDSSYNEQFF
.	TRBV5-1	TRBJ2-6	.	TGCGCCAGCAGCCTAACAGGTGGGGCCAACGTCCTGACTTTC	CASSLTGGANVLTF
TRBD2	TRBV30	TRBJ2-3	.	TGTGCCTGGAGTCGTAGCGGGGGGGCGACAGATACGCAGTATTTT	CAWSRSGGATDTQYF
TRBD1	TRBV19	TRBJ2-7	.	TGTGCCAGTAGTTGGGGGACAGCGTACGAGCAGTACTTC	CASSWGTAYEQYF
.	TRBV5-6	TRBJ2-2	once	TGTGCCAGCAGCTCAGGGGCCGGGGAGCTGTTTTTT	CASSSGAGELFF
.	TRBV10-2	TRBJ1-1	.	TGCGCCAGCAGTGGACAGCTATTAGAAGCTTTCTTT	CASSGQLLEAFF
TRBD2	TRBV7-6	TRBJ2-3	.	TGTGCCAGCAGCAACCTAGCGGGGGGGCTTACAGATACGCAGTATTTT	CASSNLAGGLTDTQYF
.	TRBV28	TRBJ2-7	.	TGTGCCAGCAGTTTATCCAACTACGAGCAGTACTTC	CASSLSNYEQYF
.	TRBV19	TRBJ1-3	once	TGTGCCAGTAGGCAAAACAGCCGGGGAACTGGAAACACCATATATTTT	CASRQNSRGTGNTIYF
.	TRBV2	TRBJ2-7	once	TGTGCCAGCAAAGACCGGGGTAGCTCCTACGAGCAGTACTTC	CASKDRGSSYEQYF
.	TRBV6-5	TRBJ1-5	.	TGTGCCAGCAGTTCTGCAGGGGCCCGCTGGCCCCAGCATTTT	CASSSAGARWPQHF
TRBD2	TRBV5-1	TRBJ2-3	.	TGCGCCAGCAGCATCGGACTAGCTACAGATACGCAGTATTTT	CASSIGLATDTQYF
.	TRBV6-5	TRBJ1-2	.	TGTGCCAGCAGTGTCAAGGACAGCTATGGCTACACCTTC	CASSVKDSYGYTF
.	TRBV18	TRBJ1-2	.	TGTGCCAGCTCACCATATGAGGGCGGACATGGCTACACCTTC	CASSPYEGGHGYTF
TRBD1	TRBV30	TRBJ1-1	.	TGTGCCTGGGATACAGGGGGGTACACTGAAGCTTTCTTT	CAWDTGGYTEAFF
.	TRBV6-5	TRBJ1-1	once	TGTGCCAGCAGTTACGCGGGTTGGACAGACACTGAAGCTTTCTTT	CASSYAGWTDTEAFF
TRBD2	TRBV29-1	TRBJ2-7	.	TGCAGCGTTCGAAGAACGGGGGGATCGGCTGTCGGCGAGCAGTACTTC	CSVRRTGGSAVGEQYF
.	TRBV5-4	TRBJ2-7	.	TGTGCCAGCAGCCTGGCCTCGGGGTACGAGCAGTACTTC	CASSLASGYEQYF
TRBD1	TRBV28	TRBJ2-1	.	TGTGCCAGCAGTTTGCCTGGACAGGGACAGCAGTTCTTC	CASSLPGQGQQFF
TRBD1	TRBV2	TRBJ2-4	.	TGTGCCATCTACAAACAGGGACAGGGGATGGGGAACATTCAGTACTTC	CAIYKQGQGMGNIQYF
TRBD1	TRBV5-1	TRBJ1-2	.	TGCGCCAGCAGCTTGGCATGGACAGGAAGTGGCTACACCTTC	CASSLAWTGSGYTF
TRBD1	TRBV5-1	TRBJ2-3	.	TGCGCCAGCAGCTCTCCGGGACAGATTACAGATACGCAGTATTTT	CASSSPGQITDTQYF
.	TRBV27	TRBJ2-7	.	TGTGCCAGCAGTTTAGGATGGCGCTACCTGTCGGGGGGCCCAACCTACGAGCAGTACTTC	CASSLGWRYLSGGPTYEQYF
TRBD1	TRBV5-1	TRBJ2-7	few	TGCGCCAGCAGCTCAGCCCGGACAGGGATGGGCGAGCAGTACTTC	CASSSARTGMGEQYF